The T cell receptor beta chain under discussion was sequenced for a study of blood T cell repertoires in COVID-19. Across the study: From the United States, Italy and Spain came samples of acute and convalescent COVID-19.

This clone was seen only a few times. The CDR3 has 14 residues. The V segment lost 9 bases and the J segment 6 bases; nucleotides outside the gene matches: 12. CDR1 is MNHEY, CDR2 SVGAGI, per germline. Sequencing used immunoSEQ multiplex PCR; TCRdb keeps in-frame clones, though not all of them. Of 150,000 to 180,000 clones in the sample, roughly 72% were seen once. Sample: peripheral blood. The clonotype was recovered from an elderly woman with acute or convalescent COVID-19. This sequence joins TRBV6-5 and TRBJ2-7; TRBD2 matches 9 bases. CDR3 in amino acids: CASRAGGASLEQYF. The DNA for the CDR3 is TGTGCCAGTCGCGCGGGGGGGGCCTCCCTCGAGCAGTACTTC.